This paragraph reports one T cell receptor beta chain. Its antigen remains unidentified. The sample comes from a study of T cell responses to AZD1222 COVID-19 vaccine. Study-wide points: Reports indicate that nearly half of spike-specific TCRs are directed at unmutated variant regions.

TCRdb's copy holds only in-frame clones and misses some; the assay was immunoSEQ multiplex PCR. The profile covers 150,000 to 200,000 clones, with over 90% appearing a single time and about 2.5% taken by the ten largest. CDR3 length equals 13 residues. Trimming cost V 4 bases and J 2 bases, with 10 bases left between them. Germline values: CDR1 SGHDT, CDR2 YYEEEE. This sequence originates from an adult in good health. The sample was peripheral blood, taken on day 0 of AZD1222 vaccination. The chain recombines TRBV5-6 with TRBJ2-7, with D tentatively TRBD2 (5 bases). CDR3 in DNA: TGTGCCAGCAGCGAGCGGCGAGCCTACGAGCAGTACTTC. It codes for CASSERRAYEQYF.